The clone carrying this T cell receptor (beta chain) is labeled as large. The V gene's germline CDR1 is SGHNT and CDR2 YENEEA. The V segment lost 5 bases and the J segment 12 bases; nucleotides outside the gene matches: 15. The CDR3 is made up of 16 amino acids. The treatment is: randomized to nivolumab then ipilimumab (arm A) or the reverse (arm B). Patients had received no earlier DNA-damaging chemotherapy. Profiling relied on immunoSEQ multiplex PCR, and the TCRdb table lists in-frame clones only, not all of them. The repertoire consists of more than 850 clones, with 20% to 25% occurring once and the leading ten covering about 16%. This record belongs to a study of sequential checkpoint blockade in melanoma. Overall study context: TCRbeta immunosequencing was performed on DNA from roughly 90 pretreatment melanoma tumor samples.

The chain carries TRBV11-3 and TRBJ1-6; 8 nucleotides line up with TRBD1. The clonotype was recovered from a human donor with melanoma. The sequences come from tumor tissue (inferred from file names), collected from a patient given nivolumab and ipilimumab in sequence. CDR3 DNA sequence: TGTGCCAGCAGCCCGAGGGACAGGTCGAGAACCGTACCCCTCCACTTT. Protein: CASSPRDRSRTVPLHF.